The 18 T cell receptor beta chains presented below share a single source sample, sequenced in a study of T-cell reconstitution after alpha-beta-depleted transplantation in children. Researchers prepared the TCRbeta library using unique molecular identifiers, the study reports. TCRdb re-called the PCR reads with MiXCR, one entry per CDR3 protein. Among around 250,000 distinct CDR3 sequences listed, 9.9% were seen once. The material sequenced was PBMCs from the stem cell graft donor, taken from the stem cell graft. The receptors were gathered from a human donor who donated a stem cell graft to a child with SCID.

This clonotype was seen at least ten times. This chain links TRBV29-1 with TRBJ2-7; D is possibly TRBD2 (6 bases). Germline V gives CDR1 SQVTM, CDR2 ANQGSEA. The CDR3 length is 11 residues. V was trimmed by 7 bases and J by 5 bases, leaving 12 bases between them. The CDR3 DNA follows: TGCAGCGGGACGGAGGGCCACGAGCAGTACTTC. This codes for CSGTEGHEQYF.

Here the CDR3 DNA reads TGTGCCAGCAGCTTACCGGGGGCCCAAGAGACCCAGTACTTC. Translated, it gives CASSLPGAQETQYF. This chain joins TRBV28 and TRBJ2-5, with D tentatively TRBD1 or TRBD2 (6 bases each). V lost 6 bases, J lost 1 base, and 12 bases lay in between. CDR1 and CDR2 (germline): MDHEN, SYDVKM. CDR3 length: 14 amino acids.

Here the CDR3 DNA reads TGCGCCAGCAGCTTGTTCCGGGGAACTACCTACGAGCAGTACTTC. It encodes CASSLFRGTTYEQYF. This chain connects TRBV5-1 to TRBJ2-7; maybe TRBD2 (5 bases). Germline assignment: CDR1 SGHRS and CDR2 YFSETQ. Between the trimmed V and J ends, which lost 1 base and 2 bases, there was a span of 13 bases. The CDR3 length is 15 residues.

This clonotype was counted between two and nine times. The chain is built from TRBV7-9 and TRBJ2-5; D ambiguous. Trimming stripped 0 bases from V and 5 bases from J, with 16 bases between. The CDR3 length is 16 residues. Germline assignment: CDR1 SEHNR and CDR2 FQNEAQ (reference sequence). This CDR3 reads CASSLAVGVVGETQYF. The CDR3 DNA is TGTGCCAGCAGCTTAGCTGTAGGTGTCGTGGGGGAGACCCAGTACTTC.

This clonotype was counted between two and nine times. The chain employs TRBV10-3 and TRBJ2-5; D may be TRBD2 (5 bases). The ends were cut back, 4 bases at V and 4 bases at J, with 22 bases in the middle. The CDR3 is 17 residues long. Germline V gives CDR1 ENHRY, CDR2 SYGVKD. CDR3 DNA sequence: TGTGCCATCAGTGGACCCCAAGAAGAGGGCTCGTCAGAGACCCAGTACTTC. Residues: CAISGPQEEGSSETQYF.

V is TRBV12-3 or TRBV12-4 and J is TRBJ2-7; D possibly corresponds to TRBD1 (5 bases). Trimming took 4 bases from V and 3 from J, leaving 13 bases between them. The CDR3 length is 14 residues. CDR3 sequence reads: CASSSQGGYYEQYF. CDR3 DNA sequence: TGTGCCAGCAGTTCCCAGGGTGGTTACTACGAGCAGTACTTC.

This clonotype was observed a few times. The V call is TRBV5-4, the J call TRBJ2-4; 8 bases line up with TRBD1. The CDR3 extends over 16 amino acids. Germline V gene data show CDR1 as SGHNT and CDR2 as YYREEE (reference sequence). J gave up 3 bases and V 3 bases, and 8 bases lay outside the gene matches. The CDR3 DNA follows: TGTGCCAGCAGCTCACCGGTGACAGGGGACAAAAACATTCAGTACTTC. Protein: CASSSPVTGDKNIQYF.

The J gene is TRBJ2-7, the V gene TRBV7-2; no clear D. CDR3 length: 11 amino acids. Trimming stripped 1 base from V and 4 bases from J, with 2 bases between. The germline V gene has CDR1 SGHTA and CDR2 FQGNSA. CDR3 residues: CASSLVYEQYF. CDR3 in DNA: TGTGCCAGCAGCTTAGTTTACGAGCAGTACTTC.

This clonotype has just a few counts. The chain links TRBV27 to TRBJ2-7, with 7 bases that match TRBD2. CDR1 is MNHEY, CDR2 SMNVEV, per germline (reference sequence). Germline trimming cut 2 bases from V and 4 bases from J; bases unmatched to any gene: 8. The CDR3 spans 15 residues. CDR3 sequence reads: CASSLSWGGEYEQYF. The CDR3 coding sequence is TGTGCCAGCAGTTTAAGCTGGGGGGGGGAGTACGAGCAGTACTTC.

J is TRBJ2-3 and V is TRBV7-8, with a weak D call TRBD2 (6 bases). Trimming took 3 bases from V and 9 from J, leaving 13 bases between them. From germline, CDR1 is SGHVS and CDR2 FQNEAQ. This CDR3 has 13 amino acids. DNA for the CDR3: TGTGCCAGCAGCTTGTTAGATGGGGGGACGCAGTATTTT. Its translation: CASSLLDGGTQYF.

This clonotype came up a few times. This chain joins TRBV25-1 and TRBJ2-2, with D tentatively TRBD1 or TRBD2 (5 bases each). Germline V gene data show CDR1 as MGHDK and CDR2 as SYGVNS. Trimming left V 10 bases short and J 6 bases short, with 21 bases between. The CDR3 is 15 amino acids. CDR3 residues: CAKTGSWGPPGELFF. The CDR3, as DNA: TGTGCCAAGACGGGGTCCTGGGGACCTCCCGGGGAGCTGTTTTTT.

This clonotype was observed at least ten times. The chain is built from TRBV20-1 and TRBJ2-3; D not resolved. Germline V gene lookup returns CDR1 DFQATT and CDR2 SNEGSKA (reference sequence). The CDR3 covers 14 residues. Trimming cost V 3 bases and J 0 bases, with 10 bases left between them. This CDR3 is CSARDDTSTDTQYF. The CDR3 DNA sequence: TGCAGTGCTAGGGACGATACTAGCACAGATACGCAGTATTTT.

This chain joins TRBV2 and TRBJ2-7; 10 nucleotides line up with TRBD2. Trimming at V came to 4 bases and at J to 3 bases, leaving 9 bases not matched to a gene. Germline CDR1 SNHLY, CDR2 FYNNEI. This CDR3 spans 16 amino acids. The CDR3 sequence is CASSGTTSGVVYEQYF. CDR3 sequence (DNA): TGTGCCAGCAGTGGGACAACTAGCGGGGTGGTCTACGAGCAGTACTTC.

This clonotype has more than one count but fewer than ten. The J gene is TRBJ1-5, the V gene TRBV15, with TRBD1 as a possible D gene (5 bases). This CDR3 has 13 amino acids. The V and J ends lost 9 bases and 2 bases respectively, with 11 bases between them. Germline V gives CDR1 LNHNV, CDR2 YYDKDF (reference sequence). CDR3 region: CATETGGNQPQHF. In nucleotides, the CDR3 is TGTGCCACAGAAACAGGTGGCAATCAGCCCCAGCATTTT. The full variable domain, with the rest looked up from reference TRBV15 and TRBJ1-5, is DAMVIQNPRYQVTQFGKPVTLSCSQTLNHNVMYWYQQKSSQAPKLLFHYYDKDFNNEADTPDNFQSRRPNTSFCFLDIRSPGLGDTAMYLCATETGGNQPQHFGDGTRLSIL.

The chain recombines TRBV2 with TRBJ1-1, with D possibly TRBD1 on 6 matching bases. Trimming took off 0 bases at V and 1 base at J, with 12 bases between the two ends. CDR3 length: 16 residues. Germline V lookup: CDR1 SNHLY, CDR2 FYNNEI. The CDR3 region is CASSEALWGQNTEAFF. The CDR3, as DNA: TGTGCCAGCAGTGAAGCGCTCTGGGGGCAGAACACTGAAGCTTTCTTT. Variable domain in full (rest from reference TRBV2 and TRBJ1-1): EPEVTQTPSHQVTQMGQEVILRCVPISNHLYFYWYRQILGQKVEFLVSFYNNEISEKSEIFDDQFSVERPDGSNFTLKIRSTKLEDSAMYFCASSEALWGQNTEAFFGQGTRLTVV.

V usage is TRBV20-1 and J usage is TRBJ2-2; 7 positions match TRBD1. With V trimmed by 5 bases and J by 5 bases, 8 bases remained unmatched. Germline lookup yields CDR1 DFQATT and CDR2 SNEGSKA (reference sequence). The CDR3 sequence is 14 residues long. The CDR3 coding sequence is TGCAGTGCTCCAACAGACAGGGCGACCGGGGAGCTGTTTTTT. Its protein product is CSAPTDRATGELFF.

This clonotype was picked up a small number of times. This chain links TRBV5-1 with TRBJ2-3, with D possibly being TRBD1 (5 bases). The CDR3 has 16 amino acids. The V end was cut by 0 bases, the J end by 1 base, with 12 bases between. Germline V gives CDR1 SGHRS, CDR2 YFSETQ. The CDR3 nucleotides read TGCGCCAGCAGCTTGGATGGACAAAGAGGCACAGATACGCAGTATTTT. Protein product: CASSLDGQRGTDTQYF.

V and J are TRBV19 and TRBJ2-7, with 7 bases matching TRBD2. The V gene's germline CDR1 is LNHDA and CDR2 SQIVND (reference sequence). This CDR3 is 15 amino acids long. V gave up 6 bases and J gave up 0 bases; unmatched junction bases: 8. CDR3 bases: TGTGCCAGTAGGGGAGGGATACTACCCTCCTACGAGCAGTACTTC. Its translation is CASRGGILPSYEQYF.